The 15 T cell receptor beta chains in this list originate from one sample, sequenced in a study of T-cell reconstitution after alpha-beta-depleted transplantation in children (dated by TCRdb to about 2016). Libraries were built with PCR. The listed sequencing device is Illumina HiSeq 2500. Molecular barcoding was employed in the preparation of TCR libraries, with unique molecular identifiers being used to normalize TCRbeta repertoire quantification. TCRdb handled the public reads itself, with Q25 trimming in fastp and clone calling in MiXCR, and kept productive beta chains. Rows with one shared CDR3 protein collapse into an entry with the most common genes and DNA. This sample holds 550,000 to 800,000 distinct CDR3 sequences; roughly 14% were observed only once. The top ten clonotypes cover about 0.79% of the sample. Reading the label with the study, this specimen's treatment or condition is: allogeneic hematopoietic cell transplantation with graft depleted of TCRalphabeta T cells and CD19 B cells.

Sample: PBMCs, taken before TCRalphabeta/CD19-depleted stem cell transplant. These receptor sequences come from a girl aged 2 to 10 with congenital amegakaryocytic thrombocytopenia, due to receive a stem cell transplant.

This chain's CDR3 is CASTFGQSSGANVLTF. In DNA form, the CDR3 reads TGCGCCAGCACCTTTGGACAGAGCTCTGGGGCCAACGTCCTGACTTTC. The rearrangement uses TRBV5-1 and TRBJ2-6; a weak D match, TRBD1 (6 bases). CDR3 length: 16 amino acids. V was clipped by 6 bases and J by 0 bases, with 13 bases between them. Germline V gives CDR1 SGHRS, CDR2 YFSETQ.

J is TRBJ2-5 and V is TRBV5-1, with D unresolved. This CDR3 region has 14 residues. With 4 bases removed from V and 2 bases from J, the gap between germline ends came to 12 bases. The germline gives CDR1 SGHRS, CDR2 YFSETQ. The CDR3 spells CASSPLWSQETQYF. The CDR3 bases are TGCGCCAGCAGCCCCCTCTGGTCACAAGAGACCCAGTACTTC. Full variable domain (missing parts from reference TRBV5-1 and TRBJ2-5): KAGVTQTPRYLIKTRGQQVTLSCSPISGHRSVSWYQQTPGQGLQFLFEYFSETQRNKGNFPGRFSGRQFSNSRSEMNVSTLELGDSALYLCASSPLWSQETQYFGPGTRLLVL.

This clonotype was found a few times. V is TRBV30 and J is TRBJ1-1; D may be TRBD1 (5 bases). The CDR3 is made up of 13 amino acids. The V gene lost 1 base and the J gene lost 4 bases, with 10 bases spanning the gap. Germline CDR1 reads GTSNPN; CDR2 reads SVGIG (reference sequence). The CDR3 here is CAWSGDLGTEAFF. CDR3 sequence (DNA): TGTGCCTGGAGTGGGGACCTGGGCACTGAAGCTTTCTTT.

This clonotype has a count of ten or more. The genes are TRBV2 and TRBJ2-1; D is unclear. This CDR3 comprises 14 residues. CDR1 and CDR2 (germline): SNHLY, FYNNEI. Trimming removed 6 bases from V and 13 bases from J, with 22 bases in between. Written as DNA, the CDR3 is TGTGCCAGCAGACCAACATTCATGGGTCCCCCTCAGTTCTTC. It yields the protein CASRPTFMGPPQFF.

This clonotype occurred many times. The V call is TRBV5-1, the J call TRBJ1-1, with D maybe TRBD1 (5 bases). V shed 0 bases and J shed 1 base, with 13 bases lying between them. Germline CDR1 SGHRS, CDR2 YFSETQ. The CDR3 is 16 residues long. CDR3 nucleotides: TGCGCCAGCAGCTTGGCCTCGGGACCGCCGAACACTGAAGCTTTCTTT. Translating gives CASSLASGPPNTEAFF.

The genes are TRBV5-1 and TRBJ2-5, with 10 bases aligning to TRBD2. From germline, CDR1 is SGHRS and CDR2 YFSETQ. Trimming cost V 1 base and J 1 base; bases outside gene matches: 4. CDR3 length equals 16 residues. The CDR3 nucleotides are TGCGCCAGCAGCTTGTGGCCTAGCGGGAGCCAAGAGACCCAGTACTTC. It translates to CASSLWPSGSQETQYF.

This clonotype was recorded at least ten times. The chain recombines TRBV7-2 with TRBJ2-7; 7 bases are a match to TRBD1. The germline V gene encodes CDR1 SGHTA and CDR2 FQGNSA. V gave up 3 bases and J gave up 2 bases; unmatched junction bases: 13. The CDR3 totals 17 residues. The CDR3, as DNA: TGTGCCAGCAGCTTGGGGACAGCCACCTTGAGGACCTACGAGCAGTACTTC. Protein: CASSLGTATLRTYEQYF.

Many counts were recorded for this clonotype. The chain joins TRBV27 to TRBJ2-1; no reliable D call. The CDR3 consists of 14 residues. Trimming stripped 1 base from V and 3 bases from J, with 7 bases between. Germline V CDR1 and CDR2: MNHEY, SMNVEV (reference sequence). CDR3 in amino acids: CASSLYADYNEQFF. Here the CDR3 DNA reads TGTGCCAGCAGTTTATATGCGGACTACAATGAGCAGTTCTTC.

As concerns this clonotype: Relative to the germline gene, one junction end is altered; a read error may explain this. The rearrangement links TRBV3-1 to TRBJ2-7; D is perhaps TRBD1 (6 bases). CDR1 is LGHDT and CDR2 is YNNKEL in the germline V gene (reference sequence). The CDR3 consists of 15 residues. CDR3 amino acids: CASCQGGVSGYEQYF. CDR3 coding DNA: TGTGCCAGCTGCCAAGGGGGAGTATCCGGCTACGAGCAGTACTTC.

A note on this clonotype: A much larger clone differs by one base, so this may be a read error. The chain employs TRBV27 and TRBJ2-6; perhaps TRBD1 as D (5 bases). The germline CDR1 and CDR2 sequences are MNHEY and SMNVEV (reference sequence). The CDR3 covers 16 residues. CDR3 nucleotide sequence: TGTGCCAGCAAACGACAGACCAGCTCTGGGCCCAACGTCCTGACTTTC. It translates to CASKRQTSSGPNVLTF.

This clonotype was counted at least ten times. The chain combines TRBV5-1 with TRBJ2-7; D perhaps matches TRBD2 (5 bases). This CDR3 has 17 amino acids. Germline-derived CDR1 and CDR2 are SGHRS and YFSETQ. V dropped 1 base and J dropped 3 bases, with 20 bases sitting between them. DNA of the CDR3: TGCGCCAGCAGCTTGTTTGGGAGTCGGAGCAGATACTACGAGCAGTACTTC. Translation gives CASSLFGSRSRYYEQYF.

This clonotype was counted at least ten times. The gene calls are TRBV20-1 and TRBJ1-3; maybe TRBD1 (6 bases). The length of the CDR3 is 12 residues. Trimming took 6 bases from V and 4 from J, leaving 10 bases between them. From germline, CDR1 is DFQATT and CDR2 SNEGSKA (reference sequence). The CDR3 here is CSAWTAGNTIYF. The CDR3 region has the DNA TGCAGTGCCTGGACAGCCGGAAACACCATATATTTT.

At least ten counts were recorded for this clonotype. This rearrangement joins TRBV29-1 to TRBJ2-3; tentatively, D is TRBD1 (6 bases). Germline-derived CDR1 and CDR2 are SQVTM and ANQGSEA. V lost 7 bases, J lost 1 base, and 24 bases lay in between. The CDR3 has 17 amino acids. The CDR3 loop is CSGRRPKNREGTDTQYF. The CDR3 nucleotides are TGCAGCGGGAGGAGACCTAAAAACAGGGAAGGCACAGATACGCAGTATTTT.

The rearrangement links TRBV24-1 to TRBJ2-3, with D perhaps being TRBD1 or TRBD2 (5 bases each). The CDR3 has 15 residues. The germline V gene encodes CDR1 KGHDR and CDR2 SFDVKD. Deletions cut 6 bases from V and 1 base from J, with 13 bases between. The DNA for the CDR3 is TGTGCCACCAGTCCGAGGGGCCTCGGCACAGATACGCAGTATTTT. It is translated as CATSPRGLGTDTQYF.

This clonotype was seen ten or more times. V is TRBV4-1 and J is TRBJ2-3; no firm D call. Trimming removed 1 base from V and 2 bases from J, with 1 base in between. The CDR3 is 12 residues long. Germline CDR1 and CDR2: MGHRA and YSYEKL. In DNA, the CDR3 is TGCGCCAGCAGCCAAGTCACAGATACGCAGTATTTT. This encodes CASSQVTDTQYF.